The rows below give T cell receptor beta chains drawn from one sample of a study of blood T cells in healthy people across ages. TCRdb re-derived calls from the 5' RACE reads in MiXCR, one entry per CDR3 protein. In the table there are approximately 700,000 distinct CDR3 sequences, approximately 29% of which are singletons. Input material: blood. Receptors originate from a woman older than 75 in good health. The conserved cysteine and the conserved F or W are not part of the CDR3 here. Each record gives: clone size, J gene, V gene, CDR3 protein. Rows give clone size only sometimes, using once, few, many, or a class for an expanded clone.

many	TRBJ2-7	TRBV6-6	ASSRLPGQGYEQY
-	TRBJ2-3	TRBV2	ASERTSGKGDTQY
-	-	TRBV12-3/TRBV12-4	ASSRAGGSRETQY
-	TRBJ2-7	TRBV7-2	ASSPTSGAQYEQY
many	TRBJ1-2	TRBV10-3	ATLGGNYGYT
few	TRBJ1-6	TRBV28	ASIEVVSYNSPLH
few	TRBJ2-7	TRBV20-1	SARGDRGHGYEQY
-	TRBJ2-7	TRBV7-2	ASTEGLAGGYEQY
-	TRBJ2-2	TRBV4-2	ASSPIRDRANTGELF
once	TRBJ2-2	TRBV7-9	ASTLDLNTGERF
many	TRBJ2-5	TRBV11-3	ASSLGGLYEETQY
many	TRBJ2-3	TRBV7-2	ASSDDPRDTQY
few	TRBJ1-4	TRBV5-5	ASSPRQGNGRLF